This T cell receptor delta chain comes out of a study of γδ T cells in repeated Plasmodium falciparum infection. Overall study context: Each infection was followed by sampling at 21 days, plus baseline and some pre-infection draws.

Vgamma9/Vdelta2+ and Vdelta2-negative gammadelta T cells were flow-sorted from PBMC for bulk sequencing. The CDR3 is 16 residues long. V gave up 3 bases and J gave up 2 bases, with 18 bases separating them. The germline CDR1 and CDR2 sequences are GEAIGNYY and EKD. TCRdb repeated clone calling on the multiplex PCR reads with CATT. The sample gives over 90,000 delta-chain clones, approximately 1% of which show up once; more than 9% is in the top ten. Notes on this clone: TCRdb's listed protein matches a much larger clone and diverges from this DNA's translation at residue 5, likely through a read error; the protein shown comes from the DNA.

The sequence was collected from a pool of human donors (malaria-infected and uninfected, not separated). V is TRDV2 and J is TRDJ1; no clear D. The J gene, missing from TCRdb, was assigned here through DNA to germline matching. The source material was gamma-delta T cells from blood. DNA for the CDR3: TGTGCCTGTGACGCCGGGAGGATCTTTGGGACCGATAAACTCATCTTT. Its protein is CACDAGRIFGTDKLIF.